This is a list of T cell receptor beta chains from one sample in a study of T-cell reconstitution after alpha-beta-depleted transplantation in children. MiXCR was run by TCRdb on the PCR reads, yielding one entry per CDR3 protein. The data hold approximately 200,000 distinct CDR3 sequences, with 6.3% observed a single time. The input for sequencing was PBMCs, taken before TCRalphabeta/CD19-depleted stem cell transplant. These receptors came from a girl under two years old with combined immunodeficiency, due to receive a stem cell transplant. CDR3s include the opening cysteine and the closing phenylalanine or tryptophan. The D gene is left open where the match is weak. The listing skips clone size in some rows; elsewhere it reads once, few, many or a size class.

CDR3nt: TGTGCCAGCAGCTTCATACGGTGGTTTGGGGGGACCTCGTCGGGCACAGATACGCAGTATTTT; CDR3aa: CASSFIRWFGGTSSGTDTQYF; d_gene: .; v_gene: TRBV7-2; j_gene: TRBJ2-3; abundance: many
CDR3nt: TGTGCCAGCAGTGAAGCGTCAGGTTGGAACACTGAAGCTTTCTTT; CDR3aa: CASSEASGWNTEAFF; d_gene: .; v_gene: TRBV2; j_gene: TRBJ1-1; abundance: many
CDR3nt: TGTGCCACCAGCAGAGATCAACCGGGTGAGCAGTTCTTC; CDR3aa: CATSRDQPGEQFF; d_gene: .; v_gene: TRBV15; j_gene: TRBJ2-1; abundance: few
CDR3nt: TGTGCCACGACAATACGACGGGGTTCCTACAATGAGCAGTTCTTC; CDR3aa: CATTIRRGSYNEQFF; d_gene: .; v_gene: TRBV24-1; j_gene: TRBJ2-1; abundance: many
CDR3nt: TGTGCCACCAGTGCCGCAACCGGGACAGGGGGCAATCAGCCCCAGCATTTT; CDR3aa: CATSAATGTGGNQPQHF; d_gene: TRBD1; v_gene: TRBV24-1; j_gene: TRBJ1-5; abundance: .
CDR3nt: TGTGCCAGCAGCTTAAGCAGGGAAGGAGAGAGGGGCATTCAGTACTTC; CDR3aa: CASSLSREGERGIQYF; d_gene: .; v_gene: TRBV7-3; j_gene: TRBJ2-4; abundance: once
CDR3nt: TGTGCCAGCAGTCCATTCCCGTACAATGAGCAGTTCTTC; CDR3aa: CASSPFPYNEQFF; d_gene: .; v_gene: TRBV12-3/TRBV12-4; j_gene: TRBJ2-1; abundance: many
CDR3nt: TGCAGTGCTAGAGTACCGGACAGTAGCAATCAGCCCCAGCATTTT; CDR3aa: CSARVPDSSNQPQHF; d_gene: .; v_gene: TRBV20-1; j_gene: TRBJ1-5; abundance: .
CDR3nt: TGTGCCAGCAGCTCTCTGGAGGTCTCCGAGCAGTACTTC; CDR3aa: CASSSLEVSEQYF; d_gene: .; v_gene: TRBV28; j_gene: TRBJ2-7; abundance: many
CDR3nt: TGTGCCAGCAGCTTAGAAAGGGAAGGGGAGGGAGACACGACAGATACGCAGTATTTT; CDR3aa: CASSLEREGEGDTTDTQYF; d_gene: TRBD2; v_gene: TRBV7-6; j_gene: TRBJ2-3; abundance: many
CDR3nt: TGCGCCAGCAGCTTACGGACTAGCGGGGGCCTGAACACCGGGGAGCTGTTTTTT; CDR3aa: CASSLRTSGGLNTGELFF; d_gene: TRBD2; v_gene: TRBV5-1; j_gene: TRBJ2-2; abundance: many
CDR3nt: TGCAGTGCCCAAGCGGGAGGGCTCTCCTACGAGCAGTACTTC; CDR3aa: CSAQAGGLSYEQYF; d_gene: TRBD2; v_gene: TRBV20-1; j_gene: TRBJ2-7; abundance: many
CDR3nt: TGCGCCAGCAGCCACCCGGGGAATGAGCAGTTCTTC; CDR3aa: CASSHPGNEQFF; d_gene: .; v_gene: TRBV4-1; j_gene: TRBJ2-1; abundance: many
CDR3nt: TGCAGTGCTAGAGAGATCGTTTGGGAGCGGGCGCAAGAGACCCAGTACTTC; CDR3aa: CSAREIVWERAQETQYF; d_gene: .; v_gene: TRBV20-1; j_gene: TRBJ2-5; abundance: .
CDR3nt: TGTGCCACCAGCAGTCAGGACAGGGCCTTGGACGAGCAGTACTTC; CDR3aa: CATSSQDRALDEQYF; d_gene: TRBD1; v_gene: TRBV15; j_gene: TRBJ2-7; abundance: .
CDR3nt: TGTGCCAGCAGCTTTTCCCCAGACGTGCTCGCCTACAATGAGCAGTTCTTC; CDR3aa: CASSFSPDVLAYNEQFF; d_gene: .; v_gene: TRBV7-2; j_gene: TRBJ2-1; abundance: many
CDR3nt: TGCGGAGGGTGGGACACTGAAGCTTTCTTT; CDR3aa: CGGWDTEAFF; d_gene: .; v_gene: TRBV29-1; j_gene: TRBJ1-1; abundance: many
CDR3nt: TGCGCCAGCAGCTTGGGACTCCTCTACAATGAGCAGTTCTTC; CDR3aa: CASSLGLLYNEQFF; d_gene: .; v_gene: TRBV5-1; j_gene: TRBJ2-1; abundance: many
CDR3nt: TGCAGCGTTGCAGGGGGATCACAAGAGACCCAGTACTTC; CDR3aa: CSVAGGSQETQYF; d_gene: TRBD1; v_gene: TRBV29-1; j_gene: TRBJ2-5; abundance: many
CDR3nt: TGCAGTGCTAGTGCCGTCCGAGGAGGGGAGCAGTACTTC; CDR3aa: CSASAVRGGEQYF; d_gene: .; v_gene: TRBV20-1; j_gene: TRBJ2-7; abundance: many
CDR3nt: TGCAGCGTTGAGTTGATTAAGGGAACCCTGAACACTGAAGCTTTCTTT; CDR3aa: CSVELIKGTLNTEAFF; d_gene: .; v_gene: TRBV29-1; j_gene: TRBJ1-1; abundance: many
CDR3nt: TGTGCCAGCAGTCCCAGAGGCTCTCTCTACGAGCAGTACTTC; CDR3aa: CASSPRGSLYEQYF; d_gene: .; v_gene: TRBV6-2/TRBV6-3; j_gene: TRBJ2-7; abundance: many
CDR3nt: TGTGCCAGCAGTTACTTCGGACCTCGGGAAAGTAGGTACGAGCAGTACTTC; CDR3aa: CASSYFGPRESRYEQYF; d_gene: .; v_gene: TRBV6-2/TRBV6-3; j_gene: TRBJ2-7; abundance: .
CDR3nt: TGCAGTGCTAGTGGCGGGAGCCACTACGAGCAGTACTTC; CDR3aa: CSASGGSHYEQYF; d_gene: TRBD2; v_gene: TRBV20-1; j_gene: TRBJ2-7; abundance: few
CDR3nt: TGTGCCAGCAGTCGGGGACAGGGGCCATTTCAGCCCCAGCATTTT; CDR3aa: CASSRGQGPFQPQHF; d_gene: TRBD1; v_gene: TRBV12-3/TRBV12-4; j_gene: TRBJ1-5; abundance: many
CDR3nt: TGTGCCAGTAGTATAGTGGGGACCGGGAGCTACTACGAGCAGTACTTC; CDR3aa: CASSIVGTGSYYEQYF; d_gene: .; v_gene: TRBV19; j_gene: TRBJ2-7; abundance: .
CDR3nt: TGTGCCATCAGTGATTGGGGGGAATCAGATACGCAGTATTTT; CDR3aa: CAISDWGESDTQYF; d_gene: .; v_gene: TRBV10-3; j_gene: TRBJ2-3; abundance: many
CDR3nt: TGCAGTGCTGCCCACCGACAGGGGCAAGAGACCCAGTACTTC; CDR3aa: CSAAHRQGQETQYF; d_gene: TRBD1; v_gene: TRBV20-1; j_gene: TRBJ2-5; abundance: many
CDR3nt: TGCGCCAGCAGCCCGCGTAAAACGACAGGGACGGGGGATGGCTACACCTTC; CDR3aa: CASSPRKTTGTGDGYTF; d_gene: TRBD1; v_gene: TRBV4-3; j_gene: TRBJ1-2; abundance: many
CDR3nt: TGTGCCAGCAGTTTAGGTCAGGAGCAGTACTTC; CDR3aa: CASSLGQEQYF; d_gene: .; v_gene: TRBV12-3/TRBV12-4; j_gene: TRBJ2-7; abundance: many
CDR3nt: TGTGCCAGCAGCTTAGAGGGGGCGCCGCCCCAGCATTTT; CDR3aa: CASSLEGAPPQHF; d_gene: TRBD1; v_gene: TRBV7-9; j_gene: TRBJ1-5; abundance: many
CDR3nt: TGTGCCAGCACTTGGACGAGCGGGGGGGCCGGATGGGATACGCAGTATTTT; CDR3aa: CASTWTSGGAGWDTQYF; d_gene: TRBD2; v_gene: TRBV11-2; j_gene: TRBJ2-3; abundance: many
CDR3nt: TGCGCCAGCAGCCGGACAGACAGGATAGATACGCAGTATTTT; CDR3aa: CASSRTDRIDTQYF; d_gene: .; v_gene: TRBV4-3; j_gene: TRBJ2-3; abundance: many